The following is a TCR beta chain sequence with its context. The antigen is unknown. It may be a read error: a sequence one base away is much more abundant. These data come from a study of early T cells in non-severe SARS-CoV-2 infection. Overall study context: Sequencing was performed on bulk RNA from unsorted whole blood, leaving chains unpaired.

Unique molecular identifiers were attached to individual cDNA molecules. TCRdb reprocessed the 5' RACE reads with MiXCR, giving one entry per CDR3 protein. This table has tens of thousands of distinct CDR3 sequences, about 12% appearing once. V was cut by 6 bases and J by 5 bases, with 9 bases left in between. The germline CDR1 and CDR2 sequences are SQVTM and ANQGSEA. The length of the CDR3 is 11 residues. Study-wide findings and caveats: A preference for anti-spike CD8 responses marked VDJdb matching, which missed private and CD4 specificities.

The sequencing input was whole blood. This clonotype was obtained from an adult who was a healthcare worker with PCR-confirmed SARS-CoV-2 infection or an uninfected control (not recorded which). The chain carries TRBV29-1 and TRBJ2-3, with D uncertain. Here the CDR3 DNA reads TGCAGCGTCGAATGGATAGATACGCAGTATTTT. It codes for CSVEWIDTQYF.